Listed below are T cell receptor beta chains from one sample, sequenced in a study of T cell changes during pregnancy in multiple sclerosis. Profiling relied on immunoSEQ multiplex PCR, and the TCRdb table lists in-frame clones only, not all of them. This table holds tens of thousands of clones, 75% to 90% found once. Here the sequenced sample was CD8+ T cells from peripheral blood mononuclear cells, taken in the first trimester of pregnancy. The receptors derive from a female donor in good health, enrolled as a control in a pregnancy study. Each CDR3 is given without its conserved first and last residue. A D gene is named only where the DNA matches it firmly. Some rows have no size entry. The others give once, few or many, or a class for an expanded clone.

>.|TRBV19|once|11
ASSIAPGDGYT
>.|TRBV7-9|.|10
ASRAFSIQAF
>.|TRBV5-1|.|14
ASSPWGLDPNYGYT
>.|TRBV6-1|.|12
ASSPGPGGYGYT
>.|TRBV27|.|12
ASAKELEVKKLF
>.|TRBV7-9|once|10
ASSRSVETQY
>.|TRBV7-2|.|13
ASSKERVRAGELF
>TRBD1|TRBV4-3|.|11
ASSPDRGTEAF
>.|TRBV27|.|13
ASSLEGFSTDTQY
>TRBD1|TRBV19|.|11
ASSIDRGKKAF
>.|TRBV7-9|few|12
ASSLGSYSGELF
>.|TRBV5-1|many|13
ASSHSAGQGEKLF
>.|TRBV7-2|.|11
ASSLLGHYEQY
>TRBD1|TRBV10-3|.|15
AISTDRAGPSGNTIY
>.|TRBV4-2|once|13
ASREGSRYNSPLH
>.|TRBV15|.|15
ATSRDGRVGNTGELF
>.|TRBV28|.|9
ASRSSGELF
>TRBD1|TRBV4-1|.|12
ASSPGDRSYEQY
>.|TRBV30|few|10
AWEMILTEAF
>.|TRBV7-7|.|12
ASSLGGPTGELF
>.|TRBV7-9|.|15
ASKPLESESRSNEQF
>.|TRBV7-2|.|14
ASSLSREGLIYGYT
>.|TRBV7-9|.|9
ASSPGPRAF
>.|TRBV7-9|.|11
ASSLIQYQPQH
>TRBD1|TRBV4-1|.|14
ASSQAGTGSTDTQY
>TRBD2|TRBV4-3|.|13
ASSQLAGGTDTQY
>TRBD1|TRBV7-9|.|15
ASSSPRDRGRTYEQY
>TRBD2|TRBV5-6|.|16
ASSFGGGGAANTGELF
>TRBD1|TRBV14|.|12
ASSQRQGAYEQY
>TRBD1|TRBV5-6|.|12
ASSPDRGNNEQF
>.|TRBV15|.|13
ATSISDTHNYGYT
>.|TRBV6-1|.|10
ASSGRGTEAF
>.|TRBV5-4|.|15
ASSQRDRSSGANVLT
>TRBD1|TRBV27|.|14
ASSQGGGQGLQPQH
>.|TRBV4-3|.|13
ASSQGRLENYGYT
>.|TRBV7-9|.|12
ASSPHAANYGYT
>.|TRBV7-9|.|13
ASSLFSTGLFEAF
>.|TRBV7-9|.|10
ASSLKPGQLG
>.|TRBV27|.|11
ASSLSLSTEAF
>.|TRBV2|.|9
AVVGGTEAF
>.|TRBV7-6|.|13
ASSLGWSSYNEQF
>TRBD1|TRBV9|few|13
ASSVGWTGEYGYT
>.|TRBV19|.|11
ASRPVMNTEAF
>TRBD1|TRBV9|.|14
ASSERDRGSRETQY
>.|TRBV19|.|13
ASSSSGSSYNEQF
>TRBD1|TRBV6-5|.|13
ASSYSKAGGYGYT
>TRBD1|TRBV7-8|.|12
ASSLGQGGYGYT
>.|TRBV6-5|.|12
ASGDPYSNQPQH
>TRBD2|TRBV27|.|14
ASRLAGGVVTDTQY
>TRBD1|TRBV7-9|.|12
ASRSGTDQETQY
>.|TRBV13|.|13
ASSLYNDRMVTQY
>.|TRBV27|once|10
ATGLTYNEQF